This T cell receptor (beta chain) was profiled in a study of blood T cell repertoires in COVID-19. Only in-frame clones appear in the TCRdb table, and some are missing; sequencing was by immunoSEQ multiplex PCR. The table lists some 200,000 clones, about 90% of them singletons. Losses at the gene ends were 5 bases for V and 1 base for J; bases not matched to a gene: 7. The CDR3 consists of 16 residues. Germline loops: CDR1 LNHDA, CDR2 SQIVND (reference sequence). This chain uses TRBV19 with TRBJ1-1; 10 bases agree with TRBD1. Sequences were obtained from peripheral blood. This clonotype originated in a man between 18 and 35 years old with active or convalescent COVID-19. CDR3 loop: CASSAKTGGENTEAFF. CDR3 DNA sequence: TGTGCCAGTAGTGCGAAGACAGGGGGCGAGAACACTGAAGCTTTCTTT.